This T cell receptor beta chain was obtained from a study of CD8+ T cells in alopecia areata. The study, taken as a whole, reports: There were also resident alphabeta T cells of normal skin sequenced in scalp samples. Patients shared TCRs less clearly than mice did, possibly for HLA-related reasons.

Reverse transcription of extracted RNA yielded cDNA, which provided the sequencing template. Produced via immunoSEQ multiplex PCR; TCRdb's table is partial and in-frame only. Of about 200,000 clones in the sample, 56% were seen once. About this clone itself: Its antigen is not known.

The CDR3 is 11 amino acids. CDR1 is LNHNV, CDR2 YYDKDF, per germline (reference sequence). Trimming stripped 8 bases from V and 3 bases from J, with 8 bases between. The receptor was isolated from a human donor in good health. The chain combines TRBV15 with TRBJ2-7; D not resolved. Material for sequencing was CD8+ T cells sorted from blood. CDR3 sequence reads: CATPLNYEQYF. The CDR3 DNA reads TGTGCCACCCCCCTTAACTACGAGCAGTACTTC. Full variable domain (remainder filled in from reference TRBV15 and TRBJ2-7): DAMVIQNPRYQVTQFGKPVTLSCSQTLNHNVMYWYQQKSSQAPKLLFHYYDKDFNNEADTPDNFQSRRPNTSFCFLDIRSPGLGDTAMYLCATPLNYEQYFGPGTRLTVT.